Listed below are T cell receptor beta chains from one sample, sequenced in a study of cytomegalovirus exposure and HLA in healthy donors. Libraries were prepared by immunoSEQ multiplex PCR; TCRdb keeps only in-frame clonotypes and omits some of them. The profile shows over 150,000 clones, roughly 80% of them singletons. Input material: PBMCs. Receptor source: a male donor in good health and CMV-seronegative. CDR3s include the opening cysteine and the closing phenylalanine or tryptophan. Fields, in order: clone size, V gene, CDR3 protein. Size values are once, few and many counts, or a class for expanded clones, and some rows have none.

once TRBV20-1 CSAIIQETQYF
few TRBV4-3 CASSPQGNTGELFF
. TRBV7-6 CASSLLSRTEAFF
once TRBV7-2 CASSLEAAGNQPQHF
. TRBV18 CASSPGTGPNQPQHF
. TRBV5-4 CASSLGGQGEYNEQFF
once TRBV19 CASREAGISSYEQYF
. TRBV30 CAITLTVANTEAFF
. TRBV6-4 CARKAAGDSNQPQHF
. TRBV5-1 CASSLVGVGANVLTF
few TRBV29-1 CSVTTGQGLGELFF
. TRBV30 CAWRSPGSAEQFF
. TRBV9 CASSPLGGSGGYEQFF
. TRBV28 CASSPATFYGYTF
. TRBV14 CASSYRPFYSNQPQHF
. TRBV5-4 CASSSRQGAWNEQFF
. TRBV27 CASGSLAGQTDTQYF
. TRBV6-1 CASSELWTGGPDTQYF
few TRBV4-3 CASSVRTEFYNEQFF
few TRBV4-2 CASSQATFWGGDEQFF
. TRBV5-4 CASSLAGGQGADTQYF
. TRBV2 CASSDLVLAGVGQETQYF
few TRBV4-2 CASSQGLEETQYF
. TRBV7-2 CASSFPGPDTQYF
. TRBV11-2 CASSFGDLEQFF
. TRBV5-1 CASSLGNSEQYF
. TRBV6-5 CATADMSTDTQYF
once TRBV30 CAWRLGTLETETQYF
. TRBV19 CASSTETPYGYTF